Each of the 24 T cell receptor beta chains below was sequenced from the same sample in a study of blood T cell repertoires in COVID-19. Clones were sequenced by immunoSEQ multiplex PCR, and TCRdb holds only the in-frame ones, with some missing. This sample carries 81,000 or so clones, approximately 92% of them seen once, and the ten largest clones take roughly 6.4%. The sample was peripheral blood. The receptors originated from a woman in her sixties or seventies with active COVID-19.

V and J are TRBV7-9 and TRBJ2-7, with 8 bases fitting TRBD2. With 3 bases clipped from V and 1 base from J, the junction kept 2 bases outside the gene matches. Germline CDR1 is SEHNR and CDR2 is FQNEAQ (reference sequence). The CDR3 consists of 14 residues. The CDR3 is CASSFGGRSYEQYF. In DNA, the CDR3 is TGTGCCAGCAGCTTCGGCGGGAGGTCCTACGAGCAGTACTTC.

DNA for the CDR3: TGCGCCAGCAACCCGTCTAGCGGGAACTCCTACGAGCAGTACTTC. It yields the protein CASNPSSGNSYEQYF. The V call is TRBV5-1, the J call TRBJ2-7; the match to TRBD2 covers 9 bases. The junction had 7 bases not matched to a gene; V was cut back by 6 bases and J by 0 bases. This CDR3 is built from 15 residues. Germline assignment: CDR1 SGHRS and CDR2 YFSETQ.

The chain couples TRBV24-1 to TRBJ1-2; 9 bases are a match to TRBD1. Per germline, CDR1 KGHDR and CDR2 SFDVKD. CDR3 length: 14 amino acids. The trim removed 1 base at V and 8 bases at J, leaving 4 bases unmatched. The DNA of the CDR3 is TGTGCCACCAGTGATTTCAGGACAGGGGAAGGCTACACCTTC. Translated: CATSDFRTGEGYTF.

The V gene is TRBV7-2, the J gene TRBJ1-2; D gene uncertain. With 3 bases removed from V and 7 bases from J, the gap between germline ends came to 12 bases. The germline V gene encodes CDR1 SGHTA and CDR2 FQGNSA. The CDR3 contains 13 residues. CDR3 in amino acids: CASSFGSGFGYTF. In nucleotides, the CDR3 is TGTGCCAGCAGCTTTGGGTCGGGATTTGGCTACACCTTC. Supplemented by reference TRBV7-2 and TRBJ1-2, the full variable domain reads GAGVSQSPSNKVTEKGKDVELRCDPISGHTALYWYRQSLGQGLEFLIYFQGNSAPDKSGLPSDRFSAERTGGSVSTLTIQRTQQEDSAVYLCASSFGSGFGYTFGSGTRLTVV.

The genes are TRBV18 and TRBJ2-2; 11 nucleotides match TRBD2. The V gene's germline CDR1 is KGHSH and CDR2 LQKENI. This CDR3 is 17 amino acids long. V was pared by 1 base and J by 1 base, with 2 bases of the junction left unmatched. The CDR3 here is CASSPLGTSGNTGELFF. DNA for the CDR3: TGTGCCAGCTCACCACTCGGGACTAGCGGGAACACCGGGGAGCTGTTTTTT.

The genes are TRBV6-6 and TRBJ2-7, with D tentatively TRBD2 (6 bases). CDR1 is MNHNY and CDR2 is SVGAGI in the germline V gene (reference sequence). V lost 7 bases to trimming and J lost 3 bases, with 10 bases between them. This CDR3 region has 12 residues. The CDR3 region has the DNA TGTGCCAGCACCCGGGGAGGCTACGAGCAGTACTTC. Translated: CASTRGGYEQYF.

This chain uses TRBV7-9 with TRBJ1-2; 8 positions agree with TRBD1. Germline V gene data show CDR1 as SEHNR and CDR2 as FQNEAQ (reference sequence). The CDR3 is made up of 15 amino acids. V shed 1 base, J shed 5 bases, and the junction held 6 bases outside the gene matches. The CDR3 coding sequence is TGTGCCAGCAGCTTAGGGTCGACAGGGGAGTATGGCTACACCTTC. This encodes CASSLGSTGEYGYTF.

V is TRBV3-1 (or the pseudogene TRBV3-2) and J is TRBJ2-1; TRBD2 matches at 8 bases. Trimming removed 4 bases from V and 8 bases from J; junction bases left unmatched: 7. The germline gives CDR1 LGHDT, CDR2 YNNKEL (reference sequence). This CDR3 comprises 14 residues. CDR3 DNA sequence: TGTGCCAGCAGCCCCAGCGGGAGCGGCTATGAGCAGTTCTTC. As protein: CASSPSGSGYEQFF.

The J gene is TRBJ1-1, the V gene TRBV20-1; tentative D call: TRBD1 (6 bases). Deletions cut 2 bases from V and 11 bases from J, with 12 bases between. There are 11 residues in the CDR3. CDR1 is DFQATT and CDR2 is SNEGSKA in the germline V gene (reference sequence). CDR3: CSARNRETAFF. CDR3 DNA: TGCAGTGCTAGAAACAGGGAGACGGCTTTCTTT.

The chain carries TRBV27 and TRBJ2-1; tentative D call: TRBD2 (7 bases). Trimming removed 2 bases from V and 0 bases from J, with 14 bases in between. The CDR3 has 17 amino acids. Germline V lookup: CDR1 MNHEY, CDR2 SMNVEV (reference sequence). The CDR3 protein is CASSLTGGPSSYNEQFF. In nucleotides, the CDR3 is TGTGCCAGCAGTTTAACGGGGGGCCCCAGCTCCTACAATGAGCAGTTCTTC.

This rearrangement joins TRBV4-1 to TRBJ2-7; no reliable D call. This CDR3 has 15 residues. CDR1 MGHRA and CDR2 YSYEKL come from the germline V gene. The ends were cut back, 0 bases at V and 3 bases at J, with 12 bases in the middle. CDR3 DNA sequence: TGCGCCAGCAGCCAAGAACCCGATAGAAGCTACGAGCAGTACTTC. This translates into CASSQEPDRSYEQYF.

The CDR3 DNA sequence: TGTGCCAGTAGTAACACTGGCGGGAGGGCCGGAGATACGCAGTATTTT. Encoded protein: CASSNTGGRAGDTQYF. The rearrangement links TRBV19 to TRBJ2-3; 9 nucleotides align to TRBD2. There are 16 residues in the CDR3. CDR1 is LNHDA and CDR2 is SQIVND in the germline V gene (reference sequence). The V segment lost 4 bases and the J segment 5 bases; nucleotides outside the gene matches: 10.

This chain uses TRBV28 with TRBJ1-4; D may be TRBD1 (6 bases). This CDR3 comprises 13 residues. Trimming stripped 7 bases from V and 8 bases from J, with 14 bases between. The germline V gene has CDR1 MDHEN and CDR2 SYDVKM. The CDR3, as DNA: TGTGCCAGCAAAACAGGGATTTGGGAAAAACTGTTTTTT. Protein sequence: CASKTGIWEKLFF.

The chain recombines TRBV11-2 with TRBJ2-7, with TRBD1 matching over 7 bases. V lost 2 bases, J lost 6 bases, and 7 bases stayed unmatched. Germline loops: CDR1 SGHAT, CDR2 FQNNGV. This CDR3 is built from 14 residues. The CDR3 loop reads CASSLNRGFGEQYF. DNA for the CDR3: TGTGCCAGCAGCTTAAACAGGGGATTTGGCGAGCAGTACTTC.

The rearrangement links TRBV6-5 to TRBJ1-1; 9 positions match TRBD1. J gave up 5 bases and V 0 bases, and 4 bases lay outside the gene matches. The CDR3 runs 15 residues. CDR1 and CDR2 from the germline V gene are MNHEY and SVGAGI. The CDR3 here is CASSYSETGGTEAFF. The CDR3 region has the DNA TGTGCCAGCAGTTACTCGGAGACAGGGGGAACTGAAGCTTTCTTT.

This chain connects TRBV4-3 to TRBJ1-2, with D perhaps matching TRBD1 (6 bases). Trimming removed 3 bases at V and 9 bases at J, with 11 bases between. CDR1 and CDR2 from the germline V gene are LGHNA and YSLEER. This CDR3 is 12 amino acids long. The CDR3 region is CASSHLGDSYTF. For the CDR3, the DNA is TGCGCCAGCAGCCATCTGGGGGACAGCTACACCTTC.

The chain joins TRBV7-2 to TRBJ1-5, with D maybe TRBD1 (6 bases). CDR3 length: 14 amino acids. The germline CDR1 and CDR2 sequences are SGHTA and FQGNSA. V shed 7 bases and J shed 4 bases, with 14 bases lying between them. The DNA of the CDR3 is TGTGCCAGCAACCTACAGGGAGGGAATCAGCCCCAGCATTTT. Its protein product is CASNLQGGNQPQHF.

V usage is TRBV28 and J usage is TRBJ1-2, with D possibly being TRBD1 (5 bases). Germline-derived CDR1 and CDR2 are MDHEN and SYDVKM. The CDR3 is made up of 13 amino acids. Trimming pared 3 bases from V and 7 bases from J, leaving 12 bases between. The chain's CDR3 is CASSLIGAIGYTF. CDR3 DNA: TGTGCCAGCAGTTTGATTGGGGCCATTGGCTACACCTTC.

V is TRBV6-2 or TRBV6-3 and J is TRBJ2-7, with TRBD2 identical over 10 bases. Trimming at V came to 5 bases and at J to 1 base, leaving 11 bases not matched to a gene. The CDR3 is 17 residues long. Germline assignment: CDR1 MNHEY and CDR2 SVGEGT. As DNA, the CDR3 is TGTGCCAGCAGTCATCCACCGGGACTAGCGTTGTCCTACGAGCAGTACTTC. Protein: CASSHPPGLALSYEQYF.

This clone was detected only once. V is TRBV27 and J is TRBJ1-5, with TRBD1 matching 8 bases. This CDR3 region has 16 residues. The germline V gene has CDR1 MNHEY and CDR2 SMNVEV (reference sequence). The V gene end was trimmed by 2 bases and the J gene end by 6 bases; junction bases not matched to a gene: 9. This CDR3 reads CASSLRGGQGVQPQHF. Written as DNA, the CDR3 is TGTGCCAGCAGTTTAAGGGGCGGACAGGGAGTTCAGCCCCAGCATTTT.

The CDR3 spells CASSLAAGASYEQYF. The CDR3 DNA reads as TGCGCCAGCAGCTTGGCCGCAGGCGCCTCCTACGAGCAGTACTTC. The chain employs TRBV5-1 and TRBJ2-7; no clear D gene. The CDR3 sequence is 15 residues long. Germline V gene data show CDR1 as SGHRS and CDR2 as YFSETQ. V lost 0 bases and J lost 0, with 10 bases in between.

The chain uses TRBV3-1 (or the pseudogene TRBV3-2) and TRBJ1-1; the D gene is possibly TRBD1 (6 bases). The germline V and J ends were trimmed by 3 bases and 3 bases, with 14 bases remaining between them. Germline-derived CDR1 and CDR2 are LGHDT and YNNKEL (reference sequence). This CDR3 has 15 residues. CDR3 sequence (DNA): TGTGCCAGCAGCCATTACGTCAAGGGGGACACTGAAGCTTTCTTT. Its translation: CASSHYVKGDTEAFF.

This chain connects TRBV9 to TRBJ1-6, with D perhaps TRBD1 (6 bases). CDR3 length: 15 amino acids. Germline assignment: CDR1 SGDLS and CDR2 YYNGEE. Trimming stripped 4 bases from V and 7 bases from J, with 15 bases between. The CDR3 reads CASSQGISGNSPLHF. The DNA for the CDR3 is TGTGCCAGCAGCCAGGGGATTTCGGGGAATTCACCCCTCCACTTT.

The genes are TRBV15 and TRBJ2-5; 12 bases agree with TRBD1. The V gene end was trimmed by 0 bases and the J gene end by 5 bases; junction bases not matched to a gene: 7. Germline CDR1 reads LNHNV; CDR2 reads YYDKDF (reference sequence). CDR3 size: 17 residues. The CDR3: CATSRDRGQGAGETQYF. DNA for the CDR3: TGTGCCACCAGCAGAGATCGGGGACAGGGGGCAGGGGAGACCCAGTACTTC.